The sequence of this T cell receptor beta chain was determined in a study of shared clonotypes between healthy human individuals. Findings and caveats of the study: The represented genetic and exposure-history diversity was limited by the small number of donors. Compared with memory subsets, naive subsets generally had larger estimated richness.

This CDR3 comprises 18 residues. From germline, CDR1 is MGHRA and CDR2 YSYEKL. The V end was cut by 4 bases, the J end by 2 bases, with 24 bases between. All the donors were Caucasian adults who lived in Nashville, Tennessee. How the authors handled the data: Without quality scores, immunoSEQ junctional reads could not be filtered like full-length reads. TCRdb keeps only in-frame clones here, not all; method: immunoSEQ multiplex PCR. V, J and clone size derive from that table, while D and trimming were established from the DNA sequence. The sample contains roughly 2.2 million clones, approximately 93% of which appear only once. This clone was picked up one time. The antigen is undetermined.

The chain employs TRBV4-1 and TRBJ2-7; tentatively, D is TRBD1 (6 bases). The specimen was naive CD4+ T cells from PBMCs. Indicated subset: CD45RA+ positively selected. This receptor was identified in a man aged 18 to 29 in good health. Some clones in this sample may be carry-over from other donors' samples. CDR3 DNA: TGCGCCAGCAGCCTGCAGCAACCCTCCTTTGGACAGACCTACGAGCAGTACTTC. It encodes CASSLQQPSFGQTYEQYF.